This TCR beta chain originates from a study of shared T cell receptors in the human thymus. The CDR3 is made up of 15 amino acids. V shed 0 bases and J shed 1 base, with 10 bases lying between them. Per germline, CDR1 SGHNT and CDR2 YYREEE (reference sequence). Assay: immunoSEQ multiplex PCR; the TCRdb copy retains only in-frame clones and omits some. The data contain a few hundred thousand clones, around 93% of them seen just once; the ten biggest clones take up about 0.02%. Sequencing was done on a sample of thymocytes. This TCR derives from a human donor. The chain recombines TRBV5-4 with TRBJ1-1; D unclear. The DNA for the CDR3 is TGTGCCAGCAGCTTGGACGTAAACAGGAACACTGAAGCTTTCTTT. It is translated as CASSLDVNRNTEAFF.